The 6 T cell receptor beta chains reported below all come from one sample, sequenced in a study of siplizumab effects on memory and regulatory T cells. Method: immunoSEQ multiplex PCR; TCRdb's copy keeps in-frame clones and lacks some. The table records about 120,000 clones, around 93% of them present only once. Sequencing used non-Treg CD4+ T cells sorted from blood. These receptors originate from a human donor in good health.

This sequence joins TRBV9 and TRBJ2-1; 14 bases agree with TRBD2. V trimming: 4 bases; J trimming: 15 bases; junction bases outside the gene matches: 9. Germline V CDR1 and CDR2: SGDLS, YYNGEE. This CDR3 is built from 14 residues. CDR3 residues: CASSPPGLAGALFF. CDR3 DNA sequence: TGTGCCAGCAGCCCACCGGGACTAGCGGGGGCTTTGTTCTTC. Full variable domain (missing parts from reference TRBV9 and TRBJ2-1): DSGVTQTPKHLITATGQRVTLRCSPRSGDLSVYWYQQSLDQGLQFLIQYYNGEERAKGNILERFSAQQFPDLHSELNLSSLELGDSALYFCASSPPGLAGALFFGPGTRLTVL.

V and J are TRBV11-2 and TRBJ1-3; tentatively, D is TRBD1 (6 bases). Per the germline V gene, CDR1 is SGHAT and CDR2 is FQNNGV. The CDR3 spans 15 residues. Trimming removed 5 bases at V and 1 base at J, with 12 bases between. The CDR3 DNA reads as TGTGCCAGCAGCCGACCTGGACAGTCTGGAAACACCATATATTTT. Translated: CASSRPGQSGNTIYF.

This clone has only one observation. The V call is TRBV2, the J call TRBJ2-5; D perhaps matches TRBD2 (5 bases). The germline V gene encodes CDR1 SNHLY and CDR2 FYNNEI. The CDR3 has 14 residues. With 5 bases removed from V and 5 bases from J, the gap between germline ends came to 15 bases. The CDR3 is CASSQRQVAETQYF. In DNA, the CDR3 is TGTGCCAGCAGTCAGCGGCAGGTAGCGGAGACCCAGTACTTC.

V is TRBV19 and J is TRBJ1-3; 8 bases map to TRBD1. Germline CDR1 is LNHDA and CDR2 is SQIVND (reference sequence). The CDR3 totals 16 residues. Trimming removed 6 bases from V and 6 bases from J; junction bases left unmatched: 13. The CDR3 DNA reads TGTGCCAGTAGAGGGGCGGACAGGGCAAGCCTAAACACCATATATTTT. As protein: CASRGADRASLNTIYF.

This rearrangement joins TRBV14 to TRBJ1-1; D gene uncertain. Per germline, CDR1 SGHDN and CDR2 FVKESK. This CDR3 has 15 residues. V shed 5 bases and J shed 1 base, with 14 bases lying between them. In DNA form, the CDR3 reads TGTGCCAGCAGCGAAGGGCCAGGTGGGAACACTGAAGCTTTCTTT. This gives the protein CASSEGPGGNTEAFF.

The V gene is TRBV9, the J gene TRBJ2-3; 10 bases are a match to TRBD2. The CDR3 spans 15 residues. The germline gives CDR1 SGDLS, CDR2 YYNGEE. Trimming at V came to 4 bases and at J to 6 bases, leaving 8 bases not matched to a gene. CDR3 residues: CASSTRTSGRDTQYF. The DNA of the CDR3 is TGTGCCAGCAGCACACGGACTAGCGGACGGGATACGCAGTATTTT.